This T cell receptor (beta chain) emerged from a study of blood T cells in healthy people across ages. Study-wide results and limits: Not knowing donor CMV status may have confounded expanded clonotype changes. TCR beta diversity, measured per million T cells, fell in a roughly linear way with age.

Comment on this clonotype: Antigen: not known.

The sample providers were healthy Caucasian people from Russia, aged about 6 to 95. Primed by a sample-barcoded 5' primer and a J-beta primer mix, a second PCR proceeded for about 7 to 11 cycles. Via MiXCR, TCRdb re-called the 5' RACE reads, giving one row per CDR3 protein. The sample includes about 1.6 million distinct CDR3 sequences, roughly a third of them seen just once. This sequence originates from a woman in her twenties or thirties in good health. The material sequenced was blood.

The CDR3 reads CSVEKDRRMNTEAFF. The CDR3 DNA sequence: TGCAGCGTTGAAAAGGACAGGCGGATGAACACTGAAGCTTTCTTT. The chain combines TRBV29-1 with TRBJ1-1; 7 nucleotides line up with TRBD1. The CDR3 has 15 residues. V trimming: 2 bases; J trimming: 0 bases; junction bases outside the gene matches: 6. Germline V gene sequence: CDR1 SQVTM, CDR2 ANQGSEA.